This T cell receptor beta chain was profiled in a study of T cell responses to AZD1222 COVID-19 vaccine. General observations from the study: The donor group comprised mostly white British people and more females; the analysis possibly underestimated clonal diversity. Nearly half of spike-specific TCRs reportedly target variant regions that are unmutated in the B.1.351 and B.1.1.7 variants. All repertoire sampling was performed exclusively after the peak T cell response.

In the case of this clone: As yet, its antigen is unknown.

The CDR3 loop spans 10 amino acids. Germline-derived CDR1 and CDR2 are SQVTM and ANQGSEA. Trimming cost V 6 bases and J 4 bases, with 6 bases left between them. TCRdb's table, derived via immunoSEQ multiplex PCR, lists solely in-frame clones and lacks some. The repertoire holds roughly 95,000 clones, with over 75% as singletons. The chain carries TRBV29-1 and TRBJ1-1; no clear D gene. The TCR originated in an adult in good health. This sample comprised peripheral blood, obtained on day 0 of AZD1222 vaccination. DNA for the CDR3: TGCAGCGTCGCCCGCACTGAAGCTTTCTTT. It specifies CSVARTEAFF.